This TCR beta chain was sequenced for a study of control samples from healthy donors and cancer patients. TCRdb's copy holds only in-frame clones and misses some; the assay was immunoSEQ multiplex PCR. This repertoire shows 170,000 or so clones, 85% to 95% found once; its top ten account for 1.3% to 1.5%. There are 15 residues in the CDR3. The germline V and J ends were trimmed by 4 bases and 0 bases, with 9 bases remaining between them. Per germline, CDR1 MNHEY and CDR2 SVGEGT. The chain combines TRBV6-2 or TRBV6-3 with TRBJ1-4; D not resolved. The receptor was derived from a woman between 18 and 29 years old in good health. The sequenced sample was blood. In DNA, the CDR3 is TGTGCCAGCAGTTCCTTCGGGGCAACTAATGAAAAACTGTTTTTT. It is translated as CASSSFGATNEKLFF.